What follows are 6 T cell receptor beta chains derived from one specimen sequenced in a study of cytomegalovirus exposure and HLA in healthy donors. The PCR employed 60 Vbeta primers together with 13 Jbeta primers. Here immunoSEQ multiplex PCR was the method, and the copy in TCRdb shows in-frame clones only, minus some. The table records about 95,000 clones, just over 70% of them present only once. The source material was PBMCs. The receptors come from a man aged 60 to 75 in good health and CMV-seronegative.

This clone was counted only a few times. This chain joins TRBV19 and TRBJ1-5; D may be TRBD1 (5 bases). V lost 6 bases, J lost 5 bases, and 11 bases lay in between. The CDR3 consists of 13 residues. In germline, CDR1 is LNHDA, CDR2 SQIVND (reference sequence). The CDR3 reads CASRGRIDQPQHF. CDR3 bases: TGTGCCAGTAGGGGGCGAATCGATCAGCCCCAGCATTTT.

The V and J genes are TRBV7-8 and TRBJ2-2; 8 positions agree with TRBD2. The CDR3 is made up of 18 amino acids. V lost 5 bases to trimming and J lost 0 bases; unmatched junction nucleotides: 11. Per the germline V gene, CDR1 is SGHVS and CDR2 is FQNEAQ. DNA of the CDR3: TGTGCCAGCAGCGCCCGGACTAGCTACGCATCGAACACCGGGGAGCTGTTTTTT. This translates into CASSARTSYASNTGELFF. Full variable domain (remainder filled in from reference TRBV7-8 and TRBJ2-2): GAGVSQSPRYKVAKRGQDVALRCDPISGHVSLFWYQQALGQGPEFLTYFQNEAQLDKSGLPSDRFFAERPEGSVSTLKIQRTQQEDSAVYLCASSARTSYASNTGELFFGEGSRLTVL.

V and J are TRBV2 and TRBJ2-3; TRBD2 matches at 10 bases. The germline V gene encodes CDR1 SNHLY and CDR2 FYNNEI. The CDR3 covers 15 residues. V shed 4 bases, J shed 5 bases, and the junction held 6 bases outside the gene matches. In DNA, the CDR3 is TGTGCCAGCAGTGGGACTAGCGGACGCGGAGATACGCAGTATTTT. This translates into CASSGTSGRGDTQYF.

A few counts support this clone. This rearrangement joins TRBV28 to TRBJ1-4, with 7 bases aligning to TRBD1. The CDR3 is 14 residues long. V shed 6 bases, J shed 5 bases, and the junction held 6 bases outside the gene matches. From germline, CDR1 is MDHEN and CDR2 SYDVKM. CDR3 loop: CASRETGRNEKLFF. The CDR3, as DNA: TGTGCCAGCAGGGAGACAGGGAGAAATGAAAAACTGTTTTTT.

This clone was detected only once. CDR3 nucleotides: TGTGCCAGCAGCAGTGGGACTAGCGGGCCCTACGAGCAGTACTTC. This translates into CASSSGTSGPYEQYF. The J gene is TRBJ2-5, the V gene TRBV5-6; TRBD2 matches 12 bases. The J call may be faulty, since TRBJ2-7 better matches the DNA end. The germline CDR1 and CDR2 sequences are SGHDT and YYEEEE. The CDR3 extends over 15 amino acids.

This clone appeared a single time. J is TRBJ2-7 and V is TRBV7-9; D gene unclear. V was shortened by 4 bases and J by 3 bases, with 7 bases between the two germline ends. The CDR3 runs to 12 residues. Germline loops: CDR1 SEHNR, CDR2 FQNEAQ (reference sequence). CDR3 region: CASSYTDYEQYF. The CDR3 DNA reads TGTGCCAGCAGCTACACAGACTACGAGCAGTACTTC.